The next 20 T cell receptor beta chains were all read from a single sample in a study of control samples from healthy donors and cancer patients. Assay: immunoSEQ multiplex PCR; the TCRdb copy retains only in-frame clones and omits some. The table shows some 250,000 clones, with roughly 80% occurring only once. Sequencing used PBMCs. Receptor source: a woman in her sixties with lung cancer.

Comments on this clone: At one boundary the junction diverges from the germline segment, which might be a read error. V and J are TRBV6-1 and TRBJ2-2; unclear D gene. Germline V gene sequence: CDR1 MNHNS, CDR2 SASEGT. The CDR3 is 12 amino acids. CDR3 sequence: CASREVPGELFF. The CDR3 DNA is TGTGCCAGCAGGGAAGTCCCCGGGGAGCTGTTTTTT.

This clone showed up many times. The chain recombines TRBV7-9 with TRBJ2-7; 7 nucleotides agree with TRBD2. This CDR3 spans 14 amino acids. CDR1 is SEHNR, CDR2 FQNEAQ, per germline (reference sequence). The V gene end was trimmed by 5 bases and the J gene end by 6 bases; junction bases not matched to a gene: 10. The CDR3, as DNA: TGTGCCAGCAGCCCCCATATCACTAGCGCCGAGCAGTACTTC. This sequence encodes CASSPHITSAEQYF.

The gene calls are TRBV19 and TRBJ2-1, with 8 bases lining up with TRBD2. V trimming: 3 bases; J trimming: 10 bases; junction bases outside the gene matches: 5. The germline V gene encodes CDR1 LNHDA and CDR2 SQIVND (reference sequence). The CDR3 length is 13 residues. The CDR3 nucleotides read TGTGCCAGTAGTATCAGCCCGGGGGGGGAGCAGTTCTTC. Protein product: CASSISPGGEQFF.

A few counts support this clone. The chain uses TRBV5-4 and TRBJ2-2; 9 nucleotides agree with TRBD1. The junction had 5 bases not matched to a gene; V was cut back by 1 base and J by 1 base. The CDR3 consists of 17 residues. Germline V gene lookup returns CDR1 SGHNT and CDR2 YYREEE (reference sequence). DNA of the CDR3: TGTGCCAGCAGCTTGTACGTGGGACAGGGGAACACCGGGGAGCTGTTTTTT. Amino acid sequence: CASSLYVGQGNTGELFF.

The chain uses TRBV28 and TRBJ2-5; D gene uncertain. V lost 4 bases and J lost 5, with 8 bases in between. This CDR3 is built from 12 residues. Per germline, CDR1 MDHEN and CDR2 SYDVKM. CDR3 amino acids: CASSSLLETQYF. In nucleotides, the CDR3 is TGTGCCAGCAGTTCTTTGTTGGAGACCCAGTACTTC. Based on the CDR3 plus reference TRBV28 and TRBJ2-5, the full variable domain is DVKVTQSSRYLVKRTGEKVFLECVQDMDHENMFWYRQDPGLGLRLIYFSYDVKMKEKGDIPEGYSVSREKKERFSLILESASTNQTSMYLCASSSLLETQYFGPGTRLLVL.

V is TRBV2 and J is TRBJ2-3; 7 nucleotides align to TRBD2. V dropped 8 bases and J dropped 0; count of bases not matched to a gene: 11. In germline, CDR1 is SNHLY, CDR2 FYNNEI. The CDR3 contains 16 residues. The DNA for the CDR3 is TGTGCCAGCGGTCTAGCGGCAGCTCCTAGCACAGATACGCAGTATTTT. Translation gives CASGLAAAPSTDTQYF. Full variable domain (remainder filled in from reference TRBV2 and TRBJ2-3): EPEVTQTPSHQVTQMGQEVILRCVPISNHLYFYWYRQILGQKVEFLVSFYNNEISEKSEIFDDQFSVERPDGSNFTLKIRSTKLEDSAMYFCASGLAAAPSTDTQYFGPGTRLTVL.

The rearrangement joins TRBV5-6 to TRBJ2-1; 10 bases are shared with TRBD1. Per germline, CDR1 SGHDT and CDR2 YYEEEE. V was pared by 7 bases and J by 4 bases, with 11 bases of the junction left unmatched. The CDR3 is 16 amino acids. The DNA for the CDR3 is TGTGCCAGCCGGGACAGGGGAGGAGGGCCATACAATGAGCAGTTCTTC. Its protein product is CASRDRGGGPYNEQFF.

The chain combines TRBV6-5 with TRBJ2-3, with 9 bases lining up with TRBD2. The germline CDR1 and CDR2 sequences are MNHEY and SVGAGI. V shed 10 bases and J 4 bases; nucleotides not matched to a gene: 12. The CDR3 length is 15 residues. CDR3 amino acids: CAIFISGSEADTQYF. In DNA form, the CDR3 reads TGTGCCATCTTTATTAGCGGGAGTGAGGCAGATACGCAGTATTTT.

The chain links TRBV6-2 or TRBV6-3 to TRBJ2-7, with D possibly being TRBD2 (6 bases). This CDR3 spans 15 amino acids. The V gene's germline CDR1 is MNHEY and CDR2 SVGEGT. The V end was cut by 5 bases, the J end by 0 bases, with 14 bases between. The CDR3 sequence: CASSPERVSSYEQYF. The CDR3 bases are TGTGCCAGCAGTCCCGAGCGGGTGAGCTCCTACGAGCAGTACTTC.

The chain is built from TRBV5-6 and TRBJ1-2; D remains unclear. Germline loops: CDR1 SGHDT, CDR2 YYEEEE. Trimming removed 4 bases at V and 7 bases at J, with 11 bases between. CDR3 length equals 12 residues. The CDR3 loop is CASSRTVGGYTF. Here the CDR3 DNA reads TGTGCCAGCAGCAGGACCGTCGGTGGCTACACCTTC.

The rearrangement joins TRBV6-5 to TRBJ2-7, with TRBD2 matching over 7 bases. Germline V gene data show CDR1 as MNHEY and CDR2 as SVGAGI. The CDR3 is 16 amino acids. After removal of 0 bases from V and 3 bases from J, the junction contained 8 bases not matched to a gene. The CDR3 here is CASSYSITGGLYEQYF. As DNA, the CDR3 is TGTGCCAGCAGTTACTCGATAACGGGAGGTCTCTACGAGCAGTACTTC.

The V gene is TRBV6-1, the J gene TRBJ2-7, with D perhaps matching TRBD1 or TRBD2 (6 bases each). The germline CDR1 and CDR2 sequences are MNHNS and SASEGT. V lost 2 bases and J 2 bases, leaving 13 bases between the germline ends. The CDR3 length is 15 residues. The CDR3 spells CASSERGDKTYEQYF. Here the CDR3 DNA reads TGTGCCAGCAGTGAAAGGGGGGACAAAACCTACGAGCAGTACTTC.

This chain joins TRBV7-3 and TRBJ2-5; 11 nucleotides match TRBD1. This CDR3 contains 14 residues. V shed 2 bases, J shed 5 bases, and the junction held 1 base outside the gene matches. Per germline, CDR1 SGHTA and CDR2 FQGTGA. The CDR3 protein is CASSLGTGGETQYF. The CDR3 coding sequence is TGTGCCAGCAGCTTAGGGACAGGGGGGGAGACCCAGTACTTC. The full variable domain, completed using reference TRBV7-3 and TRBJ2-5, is GAGVSQTPSNKVTEKGKYVELRCDPISGHTALYWYRQSLGQGPEFLIYFQGTGAADDSGLPNDRFFAVRPEGSVSTLKIQRTERGDSAVYLCASSLGTGGETQYFGPGTRLLVL.

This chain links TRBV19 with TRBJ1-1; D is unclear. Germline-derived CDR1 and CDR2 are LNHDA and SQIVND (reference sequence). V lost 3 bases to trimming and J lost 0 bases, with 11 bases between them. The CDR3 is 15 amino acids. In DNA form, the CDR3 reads TGTGCCAGTAGTATCGCGGCAAGCATGAACACTGAAGCTTTCTTT. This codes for CASSIAASMNTEAFF.

CDR3 residues: CASSRLGTSGFSYEQYF. The CDR3 DNA sequence: TGTGCCAGCTCCCGTCTCGGGACTAGCGGGTTTTCCTACGAGCAGTACTTC. This chain connects TRBV18 to TRBJ2-7, with 12 positions matching TRBD2. CDR1 is KGHSH and CDR2 is LQKENI in the germline V gene. The V segment lost 6 bases and the J segment 1 base; nucleotides outside the gene matches: 10. The CDR3 runs to 17 residues.

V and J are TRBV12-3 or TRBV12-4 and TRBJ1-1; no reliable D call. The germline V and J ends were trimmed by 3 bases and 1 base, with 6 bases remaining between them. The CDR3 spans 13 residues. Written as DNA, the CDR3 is TGTGCCAGCAGTTTCGCCAAGAACACTGAAGCTTTCTTT. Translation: CASSFAKNTEAFF.

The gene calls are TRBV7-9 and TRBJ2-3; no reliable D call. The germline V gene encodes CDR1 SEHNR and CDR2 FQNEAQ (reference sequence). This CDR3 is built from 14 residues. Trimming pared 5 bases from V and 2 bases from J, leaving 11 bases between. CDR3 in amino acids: CASSNNRNTDTQYF. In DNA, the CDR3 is TGTGCCAGCAGCAATAACCGAAACACAGATACGCAGTATTTT.

CDR3 protein: CASSSFGQEETQYF. As DNA, the CDR3 is TGCGCCAGCAGCTCCTTTGGACAGGAAGAGACCCAGTACTTC. V is TRBV5-1 and J is TRBJ2-5, with 7 bases matching TRBD1. CDR1 SGHRS and CDR2 YFSETQ come from the germline V gene. The CDR3 runs 14 residues. J gave up 3 bases and V 3 bases, and 5 bases lay outside the gene matches.

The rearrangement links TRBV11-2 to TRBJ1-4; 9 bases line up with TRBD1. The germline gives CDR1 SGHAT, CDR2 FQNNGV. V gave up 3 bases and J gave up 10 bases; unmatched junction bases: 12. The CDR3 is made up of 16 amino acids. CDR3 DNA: TGTGCCAGCAGCTTCACGGGACAGGGAGTAAGTGGAAAACTGTTTTTT. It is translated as CASSFTGQGVSGKLFF.

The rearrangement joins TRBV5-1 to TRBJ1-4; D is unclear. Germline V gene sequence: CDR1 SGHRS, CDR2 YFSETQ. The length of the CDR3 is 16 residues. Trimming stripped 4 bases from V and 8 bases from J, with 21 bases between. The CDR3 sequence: CASSDDFGPLREKLFF. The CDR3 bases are TGCGCCAGCAGCGACGACTTCGGCCCTCTTCGGGAAAAACTGTTTTTT. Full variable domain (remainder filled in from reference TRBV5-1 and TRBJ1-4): KAGVTQTPRYLIKTRGQQVTLSCSPISGHRSVSWYQQTPGQGLQFLFEYFSETQRNKGNFPGRFSGRQFSNSRSEMNVSTLELGDSALYLCASSDDFGPLREKLFFGSGTQLSVL.